A single sample is the source of the 7 T cell receptor beta chains below, sequenced in a study of T cells in narcolepsy. Clones were read by immunoSEQ multiplex PCR, and TCRdb kept only the in-frame ones, dropping some. The repertoire holds tens of thousands of clones, with approximately 80% as singletons. Material for sequencing was memory (CD45RA-) CD4+ T cells from blood. These receptors all come from a human donor in good health.

The chain links TRBV6-6 to TRBJ1-1; D is ambiguous. The CDR3 runs 14 residues. Germline V gene data show CDR1 as MNHNY and CDR2 as SVGAGI (reference sequence). Trimming took off 3 bases at V and 0 bases at J, with 8 bases between the two ends. CDR3 nucleotide sequence: TGTGCCAGCAGTTATGGGAACCTGAACACTGAAGCTTTCTTT. Protein product: CASSYGNLNTEAFF.

V usage is TRBV6-5 and J usage is TRBJ2-7; no clear D gene. Germline V gives CDR1 MNHEY, CDR2 SVGAGI. This CDR3 spans 12 amino acids. V lost 8 bases to trimming and J lost 2 bases, with 10 bases between them. CDR3 amino acids: CASSRHPYEQYF. In DNA, the CDR3 is TGTGCCAGCTCCCGACATCCCTACGAGCAGTACTTC.

This chain joins TRBV18 and TRBJ2-3, with D unclear. CDR3 size: 12 residues. Germline lookup yields CDR1 KGHSH and CDR2 LQKENI. V gave up 5 bases and J gave up 2 bases, with 5 bases separating them. Written as DNA, the CDR3 is TGTGCCAGCTCATCCTCCACAGATACGCAGTATTTT. It encodes CASSSSTDTQYF.

The V gene is TRBV25-1, the J gene TRBJ2-1; D might be TRBD2 (7 bases). Germline CDR1 reads MGHDK; CDR2 reads SYGVNS. The CDR3 loop spans 17 amino acids. With 10 bases removed from V and 5 bases from J, the gap between germline ends came to 27 bases. The CDR3 DNA reads TGTGCCACCGGGGGCCCGCGGATAACTAGCGTTGACAATGAGCAGTTCTTC. Its translation is CATGGPRITSVDNEQFF. Full variable domain (rest looked up from reference TRBV25-1 and TRBJ2-1): EADIYQTPRYLVIGTGKKITLECSQTMGHDKMYWYQQDPGMELHLIHYSYGVNSTEKGDLSSESTVSRIRTEHFPLTLESARPSHTSQYLCATGGPRITSVDNEQFFGPGTRLTVL.

The J gene is TRBJ2-7, the V gene TRBV19; tentative D call: TRBD1 (6 bases). The CDR3 sequence is 14 residues long. Germline V gene sequence: CDR1 LNHDA, CDR2 SQIVND (reference sequence). Trimming removed 4 bases from V and 1 base from J, with 11 bases in between. The CDR3 spells CASSKPGQSYEQYF. CDR3 DNA sequence: TGTGCCAGTAGTAAGCCCGGACAGTCCTACGAGCAGTACTTC.

This CDR3 reads CASSIRQVVSGNTIYF. CDR3 coding DNA: TGTGCCAGTAGTATAAGACAAGTTGTCTCTGGAAACACCATATATTTT. The V call is TRBV19, the J call TRBJ1-3; no clear D gene. Germline V gene sequence: CDR1 LNHDA, CDR2 SQIVND (reference sequence). CDR3 size: 16 residues. V was clipped by 2 bases and J by 0 bases, with 11 bases between them. The variable domain in full, completed from reference TRBV19 and TRBJ1-3, reads DGGITQSPKYLFRKEGQNVTLSCEQNLNHDAMYWYRQDPGQGLRLIYYSQIVNDFQKGDIAEGYSVSREKKESFPLTVTSAQKNPTAFYLCASSIRQVVSGNTIYFGEGSWLTVV.

Here the CDR3 reads CASEGVGETQYF. For the CDR3, the DNA is TGTGCCAGCGAGGGGGTGGGGGAGACCCAGTACTTC. The V call is TRBV2, the J call TRBJ2-5; the D gene is possibly TRBD1 (6 bases). CDR1 and CDR2 (germline): SNHLY, FYNNEI. This CDR3 has 12 amino acids. Trimming stripped 8 bases from V and 5 bases from J, with 12 bases between.